The sequence of this TCR beta chain was determined in a study of a mutant IDH1 vaccine in newly diagnosed glioma. Sequencing was performed with immunoSEQ multiplex PCR; in TCRdb, only in-frame clones are kept and a portion is missing. Of about 34,000 clones listed, more than 75% are singletons. This clone is classed as hyperexpanded (1% or more). Its antigen is as yet unknown. Time point of the sample: week 47, end of study. Every single dose of the vaccine, 300 ug of mutant IDH1 20-mer peptide, came with topical imiquimod. J gave up 0 bases and V 6 bases, and 6 bases lay outside the gene matches. The CDR3 runs 15 residues. From germline, CDR1 is LNHDA and CDR2 SQIVND (reference sequence).

This sequence joins TRBV19 and TRBJ2-3; TRBD1 matches 7 bases. This clonotype originated in a woman aged 30 to 39 with glioma. Here the sequenced sample was PBMCs, taken from a glioma patient whose treatment included an IDH1 peptide vaccine. This CDR3 reads CASSPTGASTDTQYF. CDR3 DNA: TGTGCCAGTAGCCCCACAGGGGCGAGCACAGATACGCAGTATTTT.